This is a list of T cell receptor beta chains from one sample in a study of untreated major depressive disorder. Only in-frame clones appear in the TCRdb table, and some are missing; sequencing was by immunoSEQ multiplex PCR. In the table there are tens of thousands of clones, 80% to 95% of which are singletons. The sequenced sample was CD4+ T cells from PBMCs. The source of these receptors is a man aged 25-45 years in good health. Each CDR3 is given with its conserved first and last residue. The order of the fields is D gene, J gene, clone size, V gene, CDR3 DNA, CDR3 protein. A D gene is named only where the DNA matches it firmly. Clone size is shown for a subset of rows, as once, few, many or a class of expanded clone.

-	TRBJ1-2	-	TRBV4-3	TGCGCCAGCAGCCAAAATCCGATAGGGTACGACTATGGCTACACCTTC	CASSQNPIGYDYGYTF
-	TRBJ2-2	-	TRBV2	TGTGCCAGCATGCTAGACAACACCGGGGAGCTGTTTTTT	CASMLDNTGELFF
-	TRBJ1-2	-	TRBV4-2	TGTGCCAGCAGCCAACGGGCAGGAGACTATGGCTACACCTTC	CASSQRAGDYGYTF
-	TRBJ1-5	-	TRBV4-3	TGCGCCAGCAGCCAAGATATCCCCCACCGGGTGGGTGGCAATCAGCCCCAGCATTTT	CASSQDIPHRVGGNQPQHF
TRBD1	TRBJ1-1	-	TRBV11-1	TGTGCCAGCAGCTCCCGGACAGGGAGGAACACTGAAGCTTTCTTT	CASSSRTGRNTEAFF
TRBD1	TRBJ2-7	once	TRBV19	TGTGCCAGTAGGGAACAGGGGACGAGCTACGAGCAGTACTTC	CASREQGTSYEQYF
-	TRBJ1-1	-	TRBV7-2	TGTGCCAGCAGTCGCACGGGGGGTGCGGTAACGAACACTGAAGCTTTCTTT	CASSRTGGAVTNTEAFF
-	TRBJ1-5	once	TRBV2	TGTGCCAGCAGAGCAGGGTCCAATCAGCCCCAGCATTTT	CASRAGSNQPQHF
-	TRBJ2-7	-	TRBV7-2	TGTGCCAGCAGCTTAGCGGGGCATAGGATCTCCTACGAGCAGTACTTC	CASSLAGHRISYEQYF
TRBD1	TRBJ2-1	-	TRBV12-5	TGTGCTAGTGGTTTGGTTCACAGGGGGGCCTACAATGAGCAGTTCTTC	CASGLVHRGAYNEQFF
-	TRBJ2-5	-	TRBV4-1	TGCGCCAGCAGCCTTCTGGACAGCCAAGAGACCCAGTACTTC	CASSLLDSQETQYF
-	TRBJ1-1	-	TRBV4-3	TGCGCCAGCAGCCAAGATGGGGTGGGGACTGAAGCTTTCTTT	CASSQDGVGTEAFF
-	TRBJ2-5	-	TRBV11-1	TGTGCCAGCAGCCTCCCCCGAGAGACCCAGTACTTC	CASSLPRETQYF
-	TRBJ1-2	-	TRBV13	TGTGCCAGCAGTTTTCCAGGGTTCCTAGGCTACACCTTC	CASSFPGFLGYTF
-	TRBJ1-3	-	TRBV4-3	TGCGCCAGCAGGGATATGGGAACTGGAAACACCATATATTTT	CASRDMGTGNTIYF
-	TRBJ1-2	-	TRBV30	TGTGCCTGGAGTGTACGTTTGGGGGCGCGAGGGTATGGCTACACCTTC	CAWSVRLGARGYGYTF
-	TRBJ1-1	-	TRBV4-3	TGCGCCAGCAGCCAAGTTGCGTCGGGAAACACTGAAGCTTTCTTT	CASSQVASGNTEAFF
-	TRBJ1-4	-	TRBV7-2	TGTGCCAGCACTTCCCCGAGGACTAATGAAAAACTGTTTTTT	CASTSPRTNEKLFF
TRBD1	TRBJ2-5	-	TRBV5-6	TGTGCCAGCAGCTTGGCCGGGACAGGTCAAGAGACCCAGTACTTC	CASSLAGTGQETQYF
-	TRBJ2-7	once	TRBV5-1	TGCGCCAGCAGCATGGACAGCTCCTACGAGCAGTACTTC	CASSMDSSYEQYF
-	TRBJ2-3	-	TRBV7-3	TGTGCCAGCAGCTTAAACAGCCGAGATACGCAGTATTTT	CASSLNSRDTQYF
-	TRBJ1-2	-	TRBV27	TGTGCCAGCTTTGACAGGTACTATGGCTACACCTTC	CASFDRYYGYTF
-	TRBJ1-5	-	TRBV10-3	TGTGCCATCAGTGACGGGACGAGCAATCAGCCCCAGCATTTT	CAISDGTSNQPQHF
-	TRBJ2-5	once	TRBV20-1	TGCAGTGCCCGGGACCAAGAGACCCAGTACTTC	CSARDQETQYF
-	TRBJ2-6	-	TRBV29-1	TGCAGCGTCCCACGGGACCTCTCTGGGGCCAACGTCCTGACTTTC	CSVPRDLSGANVLTF
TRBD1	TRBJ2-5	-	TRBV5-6	TGTGCCAGCAGACGACCGGGACAGTCCCAAGAGACCCAGTACTTC	CASRRPGQSQETQYF
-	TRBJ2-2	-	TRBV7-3	TGTGCCAGCAGCAAAGGGAACACCGGGGAGCTGTTTTTT	CASSKGNTGELFF
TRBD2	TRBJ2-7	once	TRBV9	TGTGCCAGCAGCGCTCAGACTAGCGGGAGGGCGTGGGAGCAGTACTTC	CASSAQTSGRAWEQYF
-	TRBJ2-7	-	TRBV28	TGTGCCAGCAGTTTAGGGGGTCAGGGAGGCGAGCAGTACTTC	CASSLGGQGGEQYF
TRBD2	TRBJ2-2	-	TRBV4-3	TGCGCCAGCAGCCAAGAGGGAACGGGAGGCGCCGGGGAGCTGTTTTTT	CASSQEGTGGAGELFF
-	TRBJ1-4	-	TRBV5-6	TGTGCCAGCAGCTTAGTTAACAGCTACACTAATGAAAAACTGTTTTTT	CASSLVNSYTNEKLFF
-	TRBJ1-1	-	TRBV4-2	TGTGCCAGCAGACAAGATAGGAGGGCGAACACTGAAGCTTTCTTT	CASRQDRRANTEAFF
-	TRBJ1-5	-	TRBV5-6	TGTGCCAGCAGTCAAGGGGATCAGCCCCAGCATTTT	CASSQGDQPQHF
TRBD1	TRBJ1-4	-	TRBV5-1	TGCGCCAGCAGCTCCTACGGACAGGGAGGAGATGAAAAACTGTTTTTT	CASSSYGQGGDEKLFF
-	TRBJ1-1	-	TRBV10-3	TGTGCCATCAGTGAGTCGCAACGGAAGAACACTGAAGCTTTCTTT	CAISESQRKNTEAFF
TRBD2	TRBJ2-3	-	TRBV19	TGTGCCAGTAGTATTGAGGATTACCTAGCGGGGCGCACAGATACGCAGTATTTT	CASSIEDYLAGRTDTQYF
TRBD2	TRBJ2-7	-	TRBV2	TGTGCCAGCAGTGAAGGGGGCGGGAGGCCCCAGTACTTC	CASSEGGGRPQYF
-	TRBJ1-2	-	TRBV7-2	TGTGCCAGCCAAATTGAACGGATTTTGGCAAATGGCTACACCTTC	CASQIERILANGYTF
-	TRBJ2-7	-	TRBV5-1	TGCGCCAGCAGCTCCGCCATGGCTGGACACGAGCAGTACTTC	CASSSAMAGHEQYF
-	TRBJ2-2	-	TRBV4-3	TGCGCCAGCAGCCGACGCGGGGGTAGCGGATACACCAGGGGCACCGGGGAGCTGTTTTTT	CASSRRGGSGYTRGTGELFF